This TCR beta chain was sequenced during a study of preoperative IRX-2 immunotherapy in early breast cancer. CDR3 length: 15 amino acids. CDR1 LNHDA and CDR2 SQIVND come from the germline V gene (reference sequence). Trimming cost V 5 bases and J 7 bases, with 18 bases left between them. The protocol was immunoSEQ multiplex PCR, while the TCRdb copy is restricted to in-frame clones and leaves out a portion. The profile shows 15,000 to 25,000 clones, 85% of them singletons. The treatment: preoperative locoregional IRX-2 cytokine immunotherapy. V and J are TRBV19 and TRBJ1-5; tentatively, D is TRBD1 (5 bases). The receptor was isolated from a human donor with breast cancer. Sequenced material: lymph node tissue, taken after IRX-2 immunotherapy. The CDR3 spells CASSFAGAGGQPQHF. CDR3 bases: TGTGCCAGTAGTTTCGCCGGGGCCGGGGGGCAGCCCCAGCATTTT.